The 26 T cell receptor beta chains below come from one sample, sequenced in a study of blood T cell repertoires in COVID-19. The table came from immunoSEQ multiplex PCR; TCRdb's copy has only in-frame clones and leaves some out. The table includes roughly 260,000 clones, about 90% detected once. Sequenced sample: peripheral blood. The receptors shown here come from a woman younger than 45 with COVID-19, enrolled during active disease.

V gene TRBV27 combines with J gene TRBJ2-7, with 7 positions matching TRBD1. V gave up 4 bases and J gave up 3 bases; unmatched junction bases: 12. The CDR3 sequence is 16 residues long. Germline lookup yields CDR1 MNHEY and CDR2 SMNVEV (reference sequence). This CDR3 reads CASSSRDSSLLYEQYF. CDR3 in DNA: TGTGCCAGCAGTTCCCGGGACAGCTCCCTCCTCTACGAGCAGTACTTC.

The rearrangement links TRBV10-3 to TRBJ1-5, with D tentatively TRBD1 (5 bases). CDR3 length equals 13 residues. CDR1 and CDR2 (germline): ENHRY, SYGVKD. Trimming removed 10 bases at V and 0 bases at J, with 10 bases between. This CDR3 is CATQTASNQPQHF. The DNA for the CDR3 is TGTGCCACGCAGACAGCTAGCAATCAGCCCCAGCATTTT.

The chain employs TRBV28 and TRBJ2-3; 10 positions match TRBD2. Germline values: CDR1 MDHEN, CDR2 SYDVKM. The CDR3 totals 14 residues. J was trimmed by 8 bases and V by 5 bases; bases with no gene match: 7. The CDR3 reads CASSAGTSVVTQYF. DNA for the CDR3: TGTGCCAGCAGTGCCGGGACTAGCGTGGTTACGCAGTATTTT.

The chain uses TRBV24-1 and TRBJ2-1; 8 positions agree with TRBD2. The CDR3 spans 19 residues. The germline V gene encodes CDR1 KGHDR and CDR2 SFDVKD. V dropped 3 bases and J dropped 0; count of bases not matched to a gene: 12. CDR3 region: CATSDPIPGLGFSYNEQFF. The CDR3 DNA sequence: TGTGCCACCAGTGATCCAATTCCGGGACTAGGGTTCTCCTACAATGAGCAGTTCTTC.

V is TRBV11-2 and J is TRBJ1-3; D is perhaps TRBD1 (5 bases). Trimming removed 7 bases from V and 0 bases from J, with 13 bases in between. This CDR3 is 15 amino acids long. Germline-derived CDR1 and CDR2 are SGHAT and FQNNGV. CDR3 nucleotides: TGTGCCAGCATCCCCACTCAGGGCTCTGGAAACACCATATATTTT. This translates into CASIPTQGSGNTIYF.

CDR3 region: CASSPRQGAGTEAFF. The DNA of the CDR3 is TGCGCCAGCAGCCCAAGACAGGGGGCGGGCACTGAAGCTTTCTTT. The V and J genes are TRBV5-1 and TRBJ1-1; 10 bases line up with TRBD1. The CDR3 runs 15 residues. V lost 4 bases, J lost 4 bases, and 7 bases stayed unmatched. Per germline, CDR1 SGHRS and CDR2 YFSETQ.

The chain uses TRBV10-3 and TRBJ2-7; perhaps TRBD2 as D (6 bases). V dropped 6 bases and J dropped 0 bases, with 9 bases sitting between them. CDR1 is ENHRY and CDR2 is SYGVKD in the germline V gene. This CDR3 has 13 amino acids. This CDR3 is CAISGTDSYEQYF. DNA of the CDR3: TGTGCCATCAGCGGGACTGACTCCTACGAGCAGTACTTC.

CDR3 amino acids: CASSEADLGDTIYF. The CDR3 region has the DNA TGTGCCAGCAGTGAAGCCGACCTCGGGGACACCATATATTTT. The rearrangement joins TRBV6-1 to TRBJ1-3; D is unresolved. The CDR3 consists of 14 residues. Germline CDR1 reads MNHNS; CDR2 reads SASEGT. V was cut by 0 bases and J by 8 bases, with 11 bases left in between.

The V call is TRBV9, the J call TRBJ1-2; 8 positions agree with TRBD1. V trimming: 3 bases; J trimming: 5 bases; junction bases outside the gene matches: 6. CDR3 length equals 14 residues. Germline V gene lookup returns CDR1 SGDLS and CDR2 YYNGEE. CDR3 nucleotide sequence: TGTGCCAGCAGCGAGGGGACAGGTCTATATGGCTACACCTTC. It translates to CASSEGTGLYGYTF.

This clone was observed once. The J gene is TRBJ2-7, the V gene TRBV4-3, with a tentative D call TRBD1 (6 bases). Trimming left V 0 bases short and J 6 bases short, with 9 bases between. Germline CDR1 and CDR2: LGHNA and YSLEER. The CDR3 has 13 residues. This chain's CDR3 is CASSQDSGAEQYF. In nucleotides, the CDR3 is TGCGCCAGCAGCCAAGATTCAGGGGCCGAGCAGTACTTC.

This clone was seen only a few times. This chain connects TRBV5-6 to TRBJ1-6, with D hard to call. The CDR3 extends over 15 amino acids. The V end lost 2 bases, the J end lost 0 bases, and 6 bases lay between the germline ends. CDR1 is SGHDT and CDR2 is YYEEEE in the germline V gene. The CDR3 loop reads CASSLRSSYNSPLHF. CDR3 bases: TGTGCCAGCAGCTTAAGGAGCTCCTATAATTCACCCCTCCACTTT. The full variable domain, completed using reference TRBV5-6 and TRBJ1-6, is DAGVTQSPTHLIKTRGQQVTLRCSPKSGHDTVSWYQQALGQGPQFIFQYYEEEERQRGNFPDRFSGHQFPNYSSELNVNALLLGDSALYLCASSLRSSYNSPLHFGNGTRLTVT.

Note on this clone: This sample includes further DNA sequences coding for the same CDR3. The genes are TRBV23-1 and TRBJ2-5, with TRBD1 identical over 7 bases. TRBV23-1 is placed among ORFs of uncertain function. The CDR3 totals 17 residues. J lost 3 bases, V lost 6 bases, and 16 bases had no gene match. The CDR3 region is CASSQSSPGTVEETQYF. The DNA of the CDR3 is TGCGCCAGCAGCCAGAGTTCTCCCGGGACAGTCGAAGAGACCCAGTACTTC.

The V and J genes are TRBV9 and TRBJ2-4, with a possible D match to TRBD2 (6 bases). CDR3 length: 17 residues. Trimming stripped 4 bases from V and 1 base from J, with 18 bases between. CDR1 SGDLS and CDR2 YYNGEE come from the germline V gene. The DNA for the CDR3 is TGTGCCAGCAGCCTCCGGGGCGGGATAGAGGCCAAAAACATTCAGTACTTC. It is translated as CASSLRGGIEAKNIQYF.

V is TRBV3-1 (or the pseudogene TRBV3-2) and J is TRBJ2-5; 11 bases map to TRBD2. The CDR3 contains 15 residues. CDR1 and CDR2 from the germline V gene are LGHDT and YNNKEL (reference sequence). The V gene end was trimmed by 6 bases and the J gene end by 3 bases; junction bases not matched to a gene: 6. The CDR3 nucleotides are TGTGCCAGCAGTCAACCGGGACTAGCGGAAGAGACCCAGTACTTC. Residues: CASSQPGLAEETQYF.

The rearrangement uses TRBV9 and TRBJ2-2; 12 nucleotides match TRBD2. This CDR3 comprises 18 residues. Germline CDR1 reads SGDLS; CDR2 reads YYNGEE. V shed 0 bases, J shed 7 bases, and the junction held 10 bases outside the gene matches. CDR3 bases: TGTGCCAGCAGCGTAGGCCCGAGACTAGCGGGAGATCACGGGGAGCTGTTTTTT. This translates into CASSVGPRLAGDHGELFF.

This clone came up a few times. DNA for the CDR3: TGTGCCAGCAGTTACTCGGGGCAGTTCTACGAGCAGTACTTC. Protein product: CASSYSGQFYEQYF. The chain uses TRBV6-5 and TRBJ2-7; possibly TRBD1 for D (5 bases). The germline CDR1 and CDR2 sequences are MNHEY and SVGAGI. Deletions cut 0 bases from V and 3 bases from J, with 9 bases between. CDR3 length: 14 amino acids.

The gene calls are TRBV7-9 and TRBJ2-1, with TRBD2 matching over 9 bases. The CDR3 loop spans 17 amino acids. V was clipped by 4 bases and J by 10 bases; unmatched bases: 17. The germline gives CDR1 SEHNR, CDR2 FQNEAQ (reference sequence). CDR3 sequence reads: CASSSSTSGHPTEEQFF. CDR3 coding DNA: TGTGCCAGCAGCTCCTCAACTAGCGGGCACCCGACGGAGGAGCAGTTCTTC.

CDR3 DNA: TGTGCCAGCAGTTACTCAGGGGGCTATGGCTACACCTTC. Translation gives CASSYSGGYGYTF. The chain is built from TRBV6-5 and TRBJ1-2, with D perhaps matching TRBD1 (6 bases). V was cut by 0 bases and J by 4 bases, with 6 bases left in between. Per the germline V gene, CDR1 is MNHEY and CDR2 is SVGAGI. CDR3 size: 13 residues.

This chain uses TRBV7-2 with TRBJ2-7; 12 nucleotides align to TRBD2. Trimming cost V 5 bases and J 3 bases; bases outside gene matches: 2. This CDR3 is built from 14 residues. Germline lookup yields CDR1 SGHTA and CDR2 FQGNSA. CDR3 amino acids: CASSGLAGNYEQYF. The CDR3 DNA reads TGTGCCAGCAGCGGACTAGCGGGAAACTACGAGCAGTACTTC.

CDR3 DNA sequence: TGTGCCAGCAGTGAGGGGACTAGCGGGAGACTCGAGCAGTACTTC. Translated, it gives CASSEGTSGRLEQYF. The chain recombines TRBV2 with TRBJ2-7; 14 bases map to TRBD2. Trimming cost V 3 bases and J 6 bases; bases outside gene matches: 4. CDR1 is SNHLY and CDR2 is FYNNEI in the germline V gene. The CDR3 consists of 15 residues.

This clone has a single count. The chain joins TRBV11-2 to TRBJ2-7; the match to TRBD2 covers 11 bases. Germline values: CDR1 SGHAT, CDR2 FQNNGV. The length of the CDR3 is 15 residues. Losses at the gene ends were 0 bases for V and 3 bases for J; bases not matched to a gene: 1. CDR3 protein: CASSLDLAGGYEQYF. The CDR3 DNA sequence: TGTGCCAGCAGCTTAGATCTAGCGGGAGGCTACGAGCAGTACTTC.

V usage is TRBV7-2 and J usage is TRBJ2-7; 13 nucleotides align to TRBD2. With V trimmed by 4 bases and J by 2 bases, 5 bases remained unmatched. CDR1 is SGHTA and CDR2 is FQGNSA in the germline V gene. The CDR3 covers 16 residues. CDR3 DNA: TGTGCCAGCAGCTGGGGACTAGCGGGGCAACCCTACGAGCAGTACTTC. Amino acid sequence: CASSWGLAGQPYEQYF. Drawing the rest from reference TRBV7-2 and TRBJ2-7, the complete variable domain is GAGVSQSPSNKVTEKGKDVELRCDPISGHTALYWYRQSLGQGLEFLIYFQGNSAPDKSGLPSDRFSAERTGGSVSTLTIQRTQQEDSAVYLCASSWGLAGQPYEQYFGPGTRLTVT.

CDR3 in amino acids: CASSIVRLSDTQYF. The DNA for the CDR3 is TGTGCCAGTAGTATAGTGCGGCTATCGGATACGCAGTATTTT. The chain joins TRBV19 to TRBJ2-3; no clear D gene. The CDR3 sequence is 14 residues long. V dropped 1 base and J dropped 6 bases, with 11 bases sitting between them. The germline CDR1 and CDR2 sequences are LNHDA and SQIVND (reference sequence).

The V call is TRBV24-1, the J call TRBJ2-1; D is perhaps TRBD1 (5 bases). The CDR3 sequence is 17 residues long. CDR1 KGHDR and CDR2 SFDVKD come from the germline V gene. Trimming removed 1 base at V and 6 bases at J, with 18 bases between. CDR3 residues: CATSDLKRGASPNEQFF. The CDR3 DNA is TGTGCCACCAGTGATTTAAAGCGTGGGGCCAGCCCCAATGAGCAGTTCTTC.

This chain uses TRBV6-6 with TRBJ2-7, with 10 bases identical to TRBD2. The CDR3 has 15 residues. With V trimmed by 6 bases and J by 3 bases, 8 bases remained unmatched. Looked up from germline, CDR1 is MNHNY and CDR2 is SVGAGI (reference sequence). CDR3 DNA sequence: TGTGCCAGCAGGAAACTAGCGGGACCTGTCTACGAGCAGTACTTC. As protein: CASRKLAGPVYEQYF.

The chain is built from TRBV7-9 and TRBJ1-2, with D perhaps matching TRBD1 (6 bases). The V end lost 0 bases, the J end lost 7 bases, and 12 bases lay between the germline ends. Per the germline V gene, CDR1 is SEHNR and CDR2 is FQNEAQ (reference sequence). This CDR3 has 14 amino acids. The CDR3 DNA sequence: TGTGCCAGCAGCTTAGCCAACAGGGACGGTGGCTACACCTTC. Its translation: CASSLANRDGGYTF.